This entry concerns a single TCR beta chain. Its antigen is as yet unknown. Amplification targeted TCR beta CDR3 regions from RNA transcripts. First-round RT-PCR of the TCR CDR3 relied on the HTBI primer set. TCRdb called the multiplex PCR reads again in MiXCR, with one record for every CDR3 protein. This table has 500,000 to 600,000 distinct CDR3 sequences, roughly 50% appearing once. It was considered stable Graves' hyperthyroidism when ophthalmopathy did not progress within 18 months. Diagnoses used clinical symptoms, serum thyroxine and TRAb, thyroid ultrasound and orbital computed tomography. This entry is derived from a study of T cells in Graves' hyperthyroidism and ophthalmopathy. Findings of the study overall: Blood also carried most thyroid clonotypes expanded above 0.001. Prediction of ophthalmopathy progression came a median around 7.1 months pre-onset.

The TCR comes from a young woman with Graves' hyperthyroidism. Sequencing was done on a sample of peripheral blood or thyroid tissue (not recorded which).

DNA for the CDR3: TGTGCCAGCAGTGACTTGACAGGGAGGGGGGAAAAACTGTTTTTT. Amino acid sequence: CASSDLTGRGEKLFF. The gene calls are TRBV6-5 and TRBJ1-4; 7 positions agree with TRBD1. The germline gives CDR1 MNHEY, CDR2 SVGAGI. This CDR3 spans 15 amino acids. Germline trimming cut 5 bases from V and 8 bases from J; bases unmatched to any gene: 11.